This is a list of T cell receptor beta chains from one sample in a study of CD8 T cells in ankylosing spondylitis. TCRdb independently ran MiXCR on the 5' RACE reads; one entry per CDR3 protein. Among some 840,000 distinct CDR3 sequences listed, 12% were seen once. Sequencing was performed on blood, either unsorted or a sorted T cell fraction (not recorded which). These receptors were taken from a male donor with ankylosing spondylitis. Each CDR3 is given with its conserved first and last residue.

v_gene	j_gene	CDR3aa
TRBV20-1	TRBJ1-5	CSARVGGFGNQPQHF
TRBV20-1	TRBJ2-7	CSAFRGTYEQYF
TRBV5-1	TRBJ1-2	CASSLGDSYGYTF
TRBV7-2	TRBJ1-1	CASSQQAYEAFF
TRBV2	TRBJ1-1	CASSEVRNTEAFF
TRBV12-3/TRBV12-4	TRBJ2-7	CASSLLRPEQYF
TRBV5-1	TRBJ2-2	CASSPSGVTGELFF
TRBV20-1	TRBJ1-2	CSAMDRGAYGYTF
TRBV15	TRBJ1-6	CATSRTGDNSPLHF
TRBV29-1	TRBJ2-7	CSVQTGDYEQYF
TRBV7-2	TRBJ1-5	CASSLGRIGASNQPQHF
TRBV28	TRBJ2-6	CASGPQAVGANVLTF
TRBV20-1	TRBJ1-5	CSAGPQGTNQPQHF
TRBV7-3	TRBJ1-1	CASSLKDPGRGETEAFF
TRBV7-9	TRBJ2-7	CASSLGGKENEQYF
TRBV11-2	TRBJ1-1	CASSPSWDYTEAFF
TRBV9	TRBJ2-2	CASSVGLADTGELFF
TRBV6-6	TRBJ1-2	CASSLSFGPSYTF
TRBV5-1	TRBJ2-1	CASSPDGSSYNEQFF
TRBV18	TRBJ2-7	CASSPPDRESPYEQYF
TRBV5-6	TRBJ1-1	CASSLEATDTEAFF
TRBV20-1	TRBJ2-7	CSARDPGGQGNHEQYF
TRBV29-1	TRBJ2-2	CSVEDRLATGELFF
TRBV5-1	TRBJ2-2	CASSWTSGYTGELFF
TRBV20-1	TRBJ2-2	CSASRLVAAGELFF
TRBV20-1	TRBJ1-4	CSAPNRASREKLFF